Below, one T cell receptor beta chain is given with its context. In the study's own analysis: Estimates of nucleated cell counts were drawn from the amplification of reference gene primers. The method was immunoSEQ multiplex PCR; TCRdb's version includes in-frame clones alone and lacks a portion of them. The V and J calls and clone size were taken over from that table, and D and trimming were inferred from the DNA. The sample has fewer than 120,000 clones, around nine tenths seen once. The CDR3 is 15 amino acids. V was clipped by 6 bases and J by 0 bases; unmatched bases: 7. Germline CDR1 SNHLY, CDR2 FYNNEI. The sample comes from a study of blood T cell repertoires in COVID-19. As for the study in general: Some COVID-19 samples were acute and others convalescent; all came from the United States, Italy and Spain. Sources were T cells, B-cell-depleted T cells, or PBMCs; the material itself was cDNA or gDNA.

This receptor was taken from a woman aged 45-60 years with acute or convalescent COVID-19. The V and J genes are TRBV2 and TRBJ1-1; 7 positions match TRBD1. Material for sequencing was peripheral blood. CDR3 amino acids: CASSPDRAMNTEAFF. The CDR3 DNA sequence: TGTGCCAGCAGCCCTGACAGGGCCATGAACACTGAAGCTTTCTTT. Together with reference TRBV2 and TRBJ1-1, the CDR3 gives the full variable domain: EPEVTQTPSHQVTQMGQEVILRCVPISNHLYFYWYRQILGQKVEFLVSFYNNEISEKSEIFDDQFSVERPDGSNFTLKIRSTKLEDSAMYFCASSPDRAMNTEAFFGQGTRLTVV.